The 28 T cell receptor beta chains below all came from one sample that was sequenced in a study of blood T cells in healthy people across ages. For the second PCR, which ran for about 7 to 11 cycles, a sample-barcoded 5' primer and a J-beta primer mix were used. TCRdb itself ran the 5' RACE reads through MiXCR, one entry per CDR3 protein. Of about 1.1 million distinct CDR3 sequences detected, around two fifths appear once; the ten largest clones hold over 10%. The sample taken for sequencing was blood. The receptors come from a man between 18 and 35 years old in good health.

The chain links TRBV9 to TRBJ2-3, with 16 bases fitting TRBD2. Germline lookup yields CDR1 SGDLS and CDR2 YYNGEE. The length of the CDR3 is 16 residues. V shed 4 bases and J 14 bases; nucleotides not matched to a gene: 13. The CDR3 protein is CASSPGLAGGGRYAYF. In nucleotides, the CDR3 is TGTGCCAGCAGCCCGGGACTAGCGGGAGGGGGGAGATACGCGTATTTT.

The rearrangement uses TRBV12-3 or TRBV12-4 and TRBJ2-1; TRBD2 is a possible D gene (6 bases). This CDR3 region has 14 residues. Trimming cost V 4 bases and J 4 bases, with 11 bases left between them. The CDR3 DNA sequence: TGTGCCAGCAGTTCGGGGACTCTTTACAATGAGCAGTTCTTC. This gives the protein CASSSGTLYNEQFF.

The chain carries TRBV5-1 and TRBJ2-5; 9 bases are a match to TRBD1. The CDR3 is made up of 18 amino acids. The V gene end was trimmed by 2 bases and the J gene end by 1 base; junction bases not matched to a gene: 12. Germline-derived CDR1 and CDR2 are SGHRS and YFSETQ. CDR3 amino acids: CASSFSTGGAYSQETQYF. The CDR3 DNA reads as TGCGCCAGCAGCTTTAGCACAGGGGGCGCTTACAGCCAAGAGACCCAGTACTTC.

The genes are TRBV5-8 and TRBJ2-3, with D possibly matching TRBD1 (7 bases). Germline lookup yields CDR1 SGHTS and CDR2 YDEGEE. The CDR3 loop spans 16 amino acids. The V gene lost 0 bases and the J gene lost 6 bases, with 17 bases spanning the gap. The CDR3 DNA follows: TGTGCCAGCAGCTTGGGGGAGGACAGGCTTTTGGATACGCAGTATTTT. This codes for CASSLGEDRLLDTQYF.

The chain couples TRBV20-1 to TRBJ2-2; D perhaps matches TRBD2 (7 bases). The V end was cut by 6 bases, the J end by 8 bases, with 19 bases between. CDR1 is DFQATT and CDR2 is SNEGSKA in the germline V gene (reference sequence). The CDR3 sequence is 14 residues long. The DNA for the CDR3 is TGCAGTGCAAAGCGGGACACCGGGACGGGGGAGCTGTTTTTT. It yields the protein CSAKRDTGTGELFF.

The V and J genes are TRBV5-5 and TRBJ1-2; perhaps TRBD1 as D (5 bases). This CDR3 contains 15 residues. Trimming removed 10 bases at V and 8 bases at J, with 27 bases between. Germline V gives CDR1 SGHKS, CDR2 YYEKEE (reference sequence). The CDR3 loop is CASFTQDTSKRGYTF. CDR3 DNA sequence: TGTGCCTCGTTCACTCAGGACACCTCCAAAAGGGGCTACACCTTC.

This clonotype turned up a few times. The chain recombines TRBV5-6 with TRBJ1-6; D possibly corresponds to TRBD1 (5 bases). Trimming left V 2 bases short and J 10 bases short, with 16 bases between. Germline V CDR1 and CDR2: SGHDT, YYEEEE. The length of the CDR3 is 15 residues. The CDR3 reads CASSLNTGLGSPLHF. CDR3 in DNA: TGTGCCAGCAGCTTAAATACGGGGCTAGGGTCACCCCTCCACTTT.

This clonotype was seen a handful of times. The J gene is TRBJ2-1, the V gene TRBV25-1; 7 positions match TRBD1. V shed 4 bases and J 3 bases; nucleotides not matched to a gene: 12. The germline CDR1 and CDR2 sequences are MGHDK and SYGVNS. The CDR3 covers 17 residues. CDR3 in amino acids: CASSASGTEYYYNEQFF. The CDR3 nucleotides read TGTGCCAGCAGTGCCTCCGGGACAGAATATTACTACAATGAGCAGTTCTTC.

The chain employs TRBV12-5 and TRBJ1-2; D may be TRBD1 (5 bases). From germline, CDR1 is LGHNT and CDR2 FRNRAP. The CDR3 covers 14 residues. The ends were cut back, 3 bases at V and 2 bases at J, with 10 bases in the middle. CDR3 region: CASGLETANYGYTF. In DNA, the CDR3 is TGTGCTAGTGGTTTAGAGACAGCGAACTATGGCTACACCTTC. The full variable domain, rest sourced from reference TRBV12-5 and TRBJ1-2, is DARVTQTPRHKVTEMGQEVTMRCQPILGHNTVFWYRQTMMQGLELLAYFRNRAPLDDSGMPKDRFSAEMPDATLATLKIQPSEPRDSAVYFCASGLETANYGYTFGSGTRLTVV.

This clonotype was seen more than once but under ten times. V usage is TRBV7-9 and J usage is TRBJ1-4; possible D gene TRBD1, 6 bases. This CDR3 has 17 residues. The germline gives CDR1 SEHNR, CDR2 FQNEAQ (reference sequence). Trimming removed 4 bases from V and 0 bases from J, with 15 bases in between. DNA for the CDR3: TGTGCCAGCAGCTCTTATACAGGGTCGGCAACTAATGAAAAACTGTTTTTT. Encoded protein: CASSSYTGSATNEKLFF.

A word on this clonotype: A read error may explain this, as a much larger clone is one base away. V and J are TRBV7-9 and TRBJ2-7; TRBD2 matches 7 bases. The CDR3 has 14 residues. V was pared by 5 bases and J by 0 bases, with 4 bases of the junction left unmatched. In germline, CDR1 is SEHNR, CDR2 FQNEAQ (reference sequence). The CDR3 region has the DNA TGTGCCAGCAGCCACGGGGGGAGCTCCTACGAGCAGTACTTC. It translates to CASSHGGSSYEQYF.

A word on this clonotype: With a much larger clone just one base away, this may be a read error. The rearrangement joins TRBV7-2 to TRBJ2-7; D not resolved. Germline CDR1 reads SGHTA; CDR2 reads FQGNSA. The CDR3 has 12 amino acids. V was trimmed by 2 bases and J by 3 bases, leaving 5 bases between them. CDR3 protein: CASSLIIYEQYF. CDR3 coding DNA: TGTGCCAGCAGCTTAATAATCTACGAGCAGTACTTC.

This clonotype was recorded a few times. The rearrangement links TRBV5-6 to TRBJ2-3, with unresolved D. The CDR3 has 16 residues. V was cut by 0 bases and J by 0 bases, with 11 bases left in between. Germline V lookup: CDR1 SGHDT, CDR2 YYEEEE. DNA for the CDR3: TGTGCCAGCAGCTTGGGTTTTACCTCTAGCACAGATACGCAGTATTTT. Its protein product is CASSLGFTSSTDTQYF.

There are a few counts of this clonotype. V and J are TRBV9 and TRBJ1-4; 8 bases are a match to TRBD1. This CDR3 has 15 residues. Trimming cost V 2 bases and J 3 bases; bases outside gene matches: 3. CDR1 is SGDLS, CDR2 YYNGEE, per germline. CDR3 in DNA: TGTGCCAGCAGCGTCCAGGGGGCGGCTAATGAAAAACTGTTTTTT. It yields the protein CASSVQGAANEKLFF.

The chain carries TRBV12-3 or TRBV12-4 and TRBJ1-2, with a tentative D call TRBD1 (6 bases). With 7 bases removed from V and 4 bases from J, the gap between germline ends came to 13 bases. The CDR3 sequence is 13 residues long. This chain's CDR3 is CASTRAGAYGYTF. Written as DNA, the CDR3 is TGTGCCAGCACTCGTGCAGGGGCCTATGGCTACACCTTC.

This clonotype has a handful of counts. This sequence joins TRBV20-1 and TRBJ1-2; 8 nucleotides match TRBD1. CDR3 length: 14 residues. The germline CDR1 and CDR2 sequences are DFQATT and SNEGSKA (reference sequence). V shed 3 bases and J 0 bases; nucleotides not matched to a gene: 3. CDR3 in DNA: TGCAGTGCTAGCGGACAGGGAGCTAACTATGGCTACACCTTC. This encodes CSASGQGANYGYTF.

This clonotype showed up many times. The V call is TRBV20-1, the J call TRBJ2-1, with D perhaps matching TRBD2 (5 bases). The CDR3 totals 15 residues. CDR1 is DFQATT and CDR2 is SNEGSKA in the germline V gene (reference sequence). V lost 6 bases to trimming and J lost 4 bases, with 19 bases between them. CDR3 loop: CSAPGKRTLYNEQFF. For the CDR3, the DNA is TGCAGTGCACCCGGGAAGCGAACCCTTTACAATGAGCAGTTCTTC.

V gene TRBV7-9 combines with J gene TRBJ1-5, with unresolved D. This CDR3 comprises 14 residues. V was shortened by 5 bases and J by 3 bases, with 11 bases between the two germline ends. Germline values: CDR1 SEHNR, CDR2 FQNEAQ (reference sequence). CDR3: CASSPYGANQPQHF. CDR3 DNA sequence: TGTGCCAGCAGCCCATATGGCGCCAATCAGCCCCAGCATTTT.

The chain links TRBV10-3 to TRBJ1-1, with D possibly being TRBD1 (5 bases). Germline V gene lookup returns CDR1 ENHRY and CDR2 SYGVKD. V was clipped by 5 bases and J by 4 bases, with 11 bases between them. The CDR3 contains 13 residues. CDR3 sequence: CAISWDVRTEAFF. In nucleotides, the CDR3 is TGTGCCATCAGTTGGGACGTCCGCACTGAAGCTTTCTTT.

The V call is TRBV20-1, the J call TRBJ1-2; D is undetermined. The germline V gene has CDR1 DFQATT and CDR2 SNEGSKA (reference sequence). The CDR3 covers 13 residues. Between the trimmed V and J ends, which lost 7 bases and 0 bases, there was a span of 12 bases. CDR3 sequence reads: CSVSSGTNYGYTF. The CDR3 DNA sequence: TGCAGTGTATCGAGCGGCACTAACTATGGCTACACCTTC.

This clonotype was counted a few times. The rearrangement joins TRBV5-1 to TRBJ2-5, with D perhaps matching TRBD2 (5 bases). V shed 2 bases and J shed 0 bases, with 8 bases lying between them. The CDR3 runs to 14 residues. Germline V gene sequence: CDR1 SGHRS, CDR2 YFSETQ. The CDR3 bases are TGCGCCAGCAGCTTTACAGCGGACCAAGAGACCCAGTACTTC. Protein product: CASSFTADQETQYF. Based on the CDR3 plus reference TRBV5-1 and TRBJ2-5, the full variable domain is KAGVTQTPRYLIKTRGQQVTLSCSPISGHRSVSWYQQTPGQGLQFLFEYFSETQRNKGNFPGRFSGRQFSNSRSEMNVSTLELGDSALYLCASSFTADQETQYFGPGTRLLVL.

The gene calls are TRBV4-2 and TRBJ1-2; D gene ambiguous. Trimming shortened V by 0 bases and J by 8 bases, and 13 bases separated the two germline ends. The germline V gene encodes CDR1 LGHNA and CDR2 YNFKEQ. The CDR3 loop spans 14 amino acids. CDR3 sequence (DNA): TGTGCCAGCAGCCAAGATCGACATCTGGGAGGCTACACCTTC. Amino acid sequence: CASSQDRHLGGYTF.

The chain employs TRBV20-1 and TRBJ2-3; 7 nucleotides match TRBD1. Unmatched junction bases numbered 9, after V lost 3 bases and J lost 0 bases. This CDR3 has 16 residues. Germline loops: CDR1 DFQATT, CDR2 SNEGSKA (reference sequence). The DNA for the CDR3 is TGCAGTGCTAGGGATGACTCACAGGGGAGCACAGATACGCAGTATTTT. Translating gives CSARDDSQGSTDTQYF.

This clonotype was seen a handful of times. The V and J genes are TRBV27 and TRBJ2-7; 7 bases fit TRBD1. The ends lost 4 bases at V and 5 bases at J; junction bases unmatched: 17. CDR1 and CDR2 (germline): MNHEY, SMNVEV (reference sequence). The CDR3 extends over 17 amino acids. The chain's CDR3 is CASSSLPPSDRDHEQYF. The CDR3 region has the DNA TGTGCCAGCAGTTCCCTTCCACCTTCAGACAGGGACCACGAGCAGTACTTC.

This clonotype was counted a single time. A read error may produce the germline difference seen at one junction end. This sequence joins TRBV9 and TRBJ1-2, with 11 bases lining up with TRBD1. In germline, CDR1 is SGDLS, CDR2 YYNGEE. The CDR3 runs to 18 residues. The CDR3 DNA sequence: TGTGCCAGCAGCGTAGTTCCCAACTGGACAGGGGGCATAAATGGCTACATCTTC. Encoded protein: CASSVVPNWTGGINGYIF.

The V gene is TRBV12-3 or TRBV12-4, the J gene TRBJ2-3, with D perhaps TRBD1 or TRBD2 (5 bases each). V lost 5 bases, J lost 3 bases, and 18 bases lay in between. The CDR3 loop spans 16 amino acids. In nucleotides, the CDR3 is TGTGCCAGCAGTCCCCTATGGGGGTCCAGAACAGATACGCAGTATTTT. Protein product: CASSPLWGSRTDTQYF.

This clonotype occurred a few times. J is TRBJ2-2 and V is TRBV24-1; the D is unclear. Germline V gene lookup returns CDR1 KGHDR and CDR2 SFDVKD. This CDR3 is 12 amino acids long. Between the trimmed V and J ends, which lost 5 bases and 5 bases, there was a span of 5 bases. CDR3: CATSALTGELFF. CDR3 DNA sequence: TGTGCCACCAGTGCATTGACCGGGGAGCTGTTTTTT.

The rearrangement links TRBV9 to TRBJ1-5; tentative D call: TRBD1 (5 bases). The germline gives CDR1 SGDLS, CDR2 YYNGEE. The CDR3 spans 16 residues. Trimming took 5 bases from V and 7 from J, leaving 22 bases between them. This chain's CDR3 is CASSDSPGPTNQPQHF. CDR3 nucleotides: TGTGCCAGCAGTGATTCACCGGGACCCACAAACCAGCCCCAGCATTTT.